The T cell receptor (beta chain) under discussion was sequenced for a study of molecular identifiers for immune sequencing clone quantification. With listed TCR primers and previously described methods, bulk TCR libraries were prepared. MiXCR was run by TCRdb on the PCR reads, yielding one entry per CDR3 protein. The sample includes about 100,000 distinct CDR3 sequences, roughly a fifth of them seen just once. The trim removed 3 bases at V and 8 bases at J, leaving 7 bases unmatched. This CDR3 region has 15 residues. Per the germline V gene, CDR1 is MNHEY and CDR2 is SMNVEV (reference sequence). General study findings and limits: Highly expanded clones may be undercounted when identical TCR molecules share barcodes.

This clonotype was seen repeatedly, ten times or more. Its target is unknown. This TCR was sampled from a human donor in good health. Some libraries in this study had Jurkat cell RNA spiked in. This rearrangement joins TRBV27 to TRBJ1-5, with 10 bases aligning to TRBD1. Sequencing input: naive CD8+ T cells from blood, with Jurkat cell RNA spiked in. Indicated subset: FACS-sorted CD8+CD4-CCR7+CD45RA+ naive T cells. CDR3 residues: CASSLGTGASEPQHF. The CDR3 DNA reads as TGTGCCAGCAGTTTGGGGACAGGGGCGAGCGAGCCCCAGCATTTT.